Presented here are 23 T cell receptor beta chains from one specimen sequenced in a study of cytomegalovirus exposure and HLA in healthy donors (TCRdb year 2017). Libraries were constructed by the immunoSEQ multiplex PCR assay. TCRdb re-hosts the immuneACCESS table, in-frame sequences only. Its copies lack some clones; in the studies checked, an unresolved V gene accounts for under half of them, and the cause for the rest is not known. In all, the sample holds more than 45,000 clones, and roughly 87% of those were seen once. The ten most abundant clones make up around 15% of the sample. The sample consisted of PBMCs. The receptors were sampled from a woman aged 18-35 years in good health and CMV-seronegative.

The rearrangement links TRBV5-1 to TRBJ1-2, with TRBD1 matching over 7 bases. CDR3 length: 17 amino acids. V gave up 4 bases and J gave up 5 bases; unmatched junction bases: 17. The V gene's germline CDR1 is SGHRS and CDR2 YFSETQ. The CDR3 is CASSPGQRRQNQYGYTF. The DNA of the CDR3 is TGCGCCAGCAGCCCGGGACAGCGGAGACAAAACCAGTATGGCTACACCTTC.

This chain connects TRBV30 to TRBJ1-1; TRBD1 is a possible D gene (6 bases). Germline lookup yields CDR1 GTSNPN and CDR2 SVGIG (reference sequence). The CDR3 totals 15 residues. V dropped 4 bases and J dropped 0 bases, with 15 bases sitting between them. For the CDR3, the DNA is TGTGCCTGGAACGTGGACAGCGCTATGAACACTGAAGCTTTCTTT. It translates to CAWNVDSAMNTEAFF.

The V call is TRBV19, the J call TRBJ1-2, with 7 bases matching TRBD1. With V trimmed by 6 bases and J by 4 bases, 5 bases remained unmatched. CDR3 length: 13 amino acids. CDR1 is LNHDA, CDR2 SQIVND, per germline (reference sequence). The CDR3 nucleotides read TGTGCCAGTAGATCGACAGGGCTCTATGGCTACACCTTC. Encoded protein: CASRSTGLYGYTF.

The chain combines TRBV19 with TRBJ2-3; TRBD2 agrees at 12 bases. The V and J ends lost 5 bases and 6 bases, in that order; junction bases with no gene match: 3. The CDR3 spans 14 residues. Germline loops: CDR1 LNHDA, CDR2 SQIVND (reference sequence). CDR3 residues: CASSPLAGGDTQYF. DNA for the CDR3: TGTGCCAGTAGTCCCCTAGCGGGAGGGGATACGCAGTATTTT.

V usage is TRBV18 and J usage is TRBJ2-7; D might be TRBD1 (6 bases). The V end was cut by 4 bases, the J end by 3 bases, with 19 bases between. Per germline, CDR1 KGHSH and CDR2 LQKENI. The CDR3 covers 16 residues. In DNA form, the CDR3 reads TGTGCCAGCTCACTACGGCCAACCTCAGGGGACTACGAGCAGTACTTC. It is translated as CASSLRPTSGDYEQYF. The full variable domain, with the rest looked up from reference TRBV18 and TRBJ2-7, is NAGVMQNPRHLVRRRGQEARLRCSPMKGHSHVYWYRQLPEEGLKFMVYLQKENIIDESGMPKERFSAEFPKEGPSILRIQQVVRGDSAAYFCASSLRPTSGDYEQYFGPGTRLTVT.

The chain employs TRBV5-4 and TRBJ2-5; 11 positions match TRBD2. The V gene end was trimmed by 6 bases and the J gene end by 5 bases; junction bases not matched to a gene: 6. The V gene's germline CDR1 is SGHNT and CDR2 YYREEE (reference sequence). The CDR3 runs to 14 residues. The CDR3 DNA sequence: TGTGCCAGCACCTCCTTAGCGGGGGGGGAGACCCAGTACTTC. Translated: CASTSLAGGETQYF.

This chain joins TRBV4-2 and TRBJ2-2, with 10 bases fitting TRBD2. V gave up 5 bases and J gave up 6 bases; unmatched junction bases: 9. This CDR3 has 16 amino acids. Looked up from germline, CDR1 is LGHNA and CDR2 is YNFKEQ. CDR3 region: CASSSGVAGGAGELFF. In DNA, the CDR3 is TGTGCCAGCAGCTCCGGGGTAGCGGGAGGTGCCGGGGAGCTGTTTTTT.

The V and J genes are TRBV10-3 and TRBJ1-5; 9 bases map to TRBD1. The CDR3 loop spans 14 amino acids. CDR1 is ENHRY and CDR2 is SYGVKD in the germline V gene. V lost 10 bases to trimming and J lost 0 bases; unmatched junction nucleotides: 4. CDR3 nucleotide sequence: TGTGCCAGCCGGACAGGGGATAGCAATCAGCCCCAGCATTTT. It encodes CASRTGDSNQPQHF.

The genes are TRBV29-1 and TRBJ2-5, with 9 bases matching TRBD1. The germline V gene has CDR1 SQVTM and CDR2 ANQGSEA. V trimming: 6 bases; J trimming: 5 bases; junction bases outside the gene matches: 10. The CDR3 runs 14 residues. Here the CDR3 reads CSVGTGGRVETQYF. The CDR3 DNA is TGCAGCGTGGGTACAGGGGGCAGAGTGGAGACCCAGTACTTC. Full variable domain (remainder filled in from reference TRBV29-1 and TRBJ2-5): SAVISQKPSRDICQRGTSLTIQCQVDSQVTMMFWYRQQPGQSLTLIATANQGSEATYESGFVIDKFPISRPNLTFSTLTVSNMSPEDSSIYLCSVGTGGRVETQYFGPGTRLLVL.

This chain uses TRBV2 with TRBJ2-7, with 9 bases identical to TRBD2. Germline V gene lookup returns CDR1 SNHLY and CDR2 FYNNEI. V trimming: 7 bases; J trimming: 5 bases; junction bases outside the gene matches: 9. The CDR3 is made up of 14 amino acids. The CDR3 sequence: CASTPERGAHEQYF. The CDR3 nucleotides read TGTGCCAGCACCCCGGAGCGGGGGGCCCACGAGCAGTACTTC.

This clone appeared once. This chain uses TRBV25-1 with TRBJ2-1; a weak D match, TRBD2 (6 bases). Trimming pared 3 bases from V and 1 base from J, leaving 13 bases between. The CDR3 totals 16 residues. CDR1 and CDR2 (germline): MGHDK, SYGVNS. DNA for the CDR3: TGTGCCAGCAGTGATCATGGGGGGTATTCCTACAATGAGCAGTTCTTC. Protein sequence: CASSDHGGYSYNEQFF.

This clone has only a few counts. The J gene is TRBJ2-7, the V gene TRBV27; 8 nucleotides agree with TRBD1. Trimming at V came to 6 bases and at J to 13 bases, leaving 17 bases not matched to a gene. This CDR3 contains 14 residues. The germline CDR1 and CDR2 sequences are MNHEY and SMNVEV (reference sequence). The CDR3 nucleotides are TGTGCCAGCAGGCCGGGACAGGATTTCCCCTTTACTTACTTC. Translated: CASRPGQDFPFTYF.

This sequence joins TRBV13 and TRBJ2-1, with 8 nucleotides matching TRBD2. There are 16 residues in the CDR3. The germline V gene has CDR1 PRHDT and CDR2 FYEKMQ (reference sequence). The V and J ends lost 4 bases and 7 bases, in that order; junction bases with no gene match: 12. CDR3 in amino acids: CASSSQAGELENEQFF. The CDR3, as DNA: TGTGCCAGCAGCTCCCAAGCGGGAGAACTTGAGAATGAGCAGTTCTTC.

The chain joins TRBV7-9 to TRBJ2-7; 9 bases map to TRBD1. In germline, CDR1 is SEHNR, CDR2 FQNEAQ (reference sequence). The CDR3 length is 16 residues. V gave up 2 bases and J gave up 2 bases; unmatched junction bases: 7. The CDR3 here is CASSLKPGQGPYEQYF. The CDR3 DNA follows: TGTGCCAGCAGCTTAAAACCGGGACAGGGCCCCTACGAGCAGTACTTC.

This chain links TRBV10-3 with TRBJ2-2, with TRBD1 as a possible D gene (5 bases). The germline V gene has CDR1 ENHRY and CDR2 SYGVKD. This CDR3 is built from 15 residues. V gave up 10 bases and J gave up 2 bases, with 17 bases separating them. The CDR3 sequence: CATNGQGPNTGELFF. The CDR3 DNA sequence: TGTGCCACCAATGGGCAGGGCCCCAACACCGGGGAGCTGTTTTTT.

The rearrangement joins TRBV27 to TRBJ1-5; a weak D match, TRBD1 (5 bases). The CDR3 runs to 14 residues. Trimming pared 3 bases from V and 4 bases from J, leaving 10 bases between. CDR1 and CDR2 from the germline V gene are MNHEY and SMNVEV (reference sequence). The CDR3: CASSLKTANQPQHF. CDR3 DNA: TGTGCCAGCAGTTTGAAGACAGCGAATCAGCCCCAGCATTTT.

This chain joins TRBV28 and TRBJ1-1; the D gene is possibly TRBD1 (5 bases). The germline V gene has CDR1 MDHEN and CDR2 SYDVKM. This CDR3 is built from 13 residues. V was trimmed by 8 bases and J by 4 bases, leaving 14 bases between them. This CDR3 reads CASPSPGGTEAFF. The CDR3 DNA follows: TGTGCCAGCCCTAGTCCGGGGGGCACTGAAGCTTTCTTT.

The rearrangement uses TRBV7-8 and TRBJ2-3, with a weak D call TRBD2 (7 bases). V lost 0 bases and J 5 bases, leaving 12 bases between the germline ends. The CDR3 is 15 residues long. CDR1 and CDR2 (germline): SGHVS, FQNEAQ. This CDR3 is CASSLAGGQEDTQYF. The CDR3 DNA reads as TGTGCCAGCAGCTTAGCGGGGGGGCAAGAAGATACGCAGTATTTT. Variable domain in full (rest from reference TRBV7-8 and TRBJ2-3): GAGVSQSPRYKVAKRGQDVALRCDPISGHVSLFWYQQALGQGPEFLTYFQNEAQLDKSGLPSDRFFAERPEGSVSTLKIQRTQQEDSAVYLCASSLAGGQEDTQYFGPGTRLTVL.

The chain links TRBV27 to TRBJ2-1; 12 nucleotides match TRBD1. The CDR3 spans 15 residues. Losses at the gene ends were 3 bases for V and 7 bases for J; bases not matched to a gene: 4. CDR1 is MNHEY, CDR2 SMNVEV, per germline (reference sequence). The CDR3 coding sequence is TGTGCCAGCAGTTTTGGGACAGGGGGCTTGAATGAGCAGTTCTTC. Amino acids: CASSFGTGGLNEQFF.

CDR3 nucleotides: TGTGCCAGCAGTTATTCCAAGCGCGAGCAGTACTTC. Translated, it gives CASSYSKREQYF. The rearrangement uses TRBV6-6 and TRBJ2-7, with D hard to call. Trimming took off 3 bases at V and 6 bases at J, with 9 bases between the two ends. This CDR3 comprises 12 residues. Germline-derived CDR1 and CDR2 are MNHNY and SVGAGI (reference sequence).

The chain links TRBV6-4 to TRBJ1-6, with 7 bases aligning to TRBD1. Per germline, CDR1 MRHNA and CDR2 SNTAGT. The CDR3 totals 16 residues. V dropped 6 bases and J dropped 9; count of bases not matched to a gene: 14. For the CDR3, the DNA is TGTGCCAGCAGCCGTACAGGGGACCCCTTGGTTTCACCCCTCCACTTT. Its translation is CASSRTGDPLVSPLHF.

The chain has TRBV9 and TRBJ2-2; 9 bases are shared with TRBD2. CDR1 is SGDLS, CDR2 YYNGEE, per germline. With 2 bases clipped from V and 7 bases from J, the junction kept 12 bases outside the gene matches. This CDR3 region has 17 residues. This CDR3 reads CASSVGTSSILGGELFF. The CDR3 bases are TGTGCCAGCAGCGTGGGGACTAGCTCAATCCTGGGCGGGGAGCTGTTTTTT. Full variable domain (rest looked up from reference TRBV9 and TRBJ2-2): DSGVTQTPKHLITATGQRVTLRCSPRSGDLSVYWYQQSLDQGLQFLIQYYNGEERAKGNILERFSAQQFPDLHSELNLSSLELGDSALYFCASSVGTSSILGGELFFGEGSRLTVL.

V is TRBV14 and J is TRBJ1-4; D is ambiguous. This CDR3 contains 14 residues. V lost 1 base, J lost 0 bases, and 3 bases lay in between. Germline V CDR1 and CDR2: SGHDN, FVKESK. DNA of the CDR3: TGTGCCAGCAGCCAAGTCGCAACTAATGAAAAACTGTTTTTT. Its protein product is CASSQVATNEKLFF.